A single sample gave rise to the 14 T cell receptor beta chains below, sequenced in a study of blood T cell repertoires in COVID-19. Sequenced by immunoSEQ multiplex PCR; TCRdb stores in-frame clones only, minus some. The sample has about 41,000 clones, around 83% seen once. The material sequenced was peripheral blood. These TCRs come from a woman in her sixties with acute or convalescent COVID-19.

The CDR3 loop reads CASSSGQDSSGYTF. CDR3 coding DNA: TGTGCCAGCAGCTCCGGACAGGACTCCTCTGGCTACACCTTC. This chain links TRBV7-2 with TRBJ1-2; 7 nucleotides line up with TRBD1. CDR1 is SGHTA and CDR2 is FQGNSA in the germline V gene. The CDR3 spans 14 residues. J lost 7 bases, V lost 4 bases, and 9 bases had no gene match. The variable domain in full, completed from reference TRBV7-2 and TRBJ1-2, reads GAGVSQSPSNKVTEKGKDVELRCDPISGHTALYWYRQSLGQGLEFLIYFQGNSAPDKSGLPSDRFSAERTGGSVSTLTIQRTQQEDSAVYLCASSSGQDSSGYTFGSGTRLTVV.

The chain recombines TRBV28 with TRBJ1-3; 9 bases line up with TRBD1. V was pared by 4 bases and J by 4 bases, with 5 bases of the junction left unmatched. Germline loops: CDR1 MDHEN, CDR2 SYDVKM. This CDR3 region has 15 residues. The CDR3 here is CASSYTGGGGNTIYF. The DNA of the CDR3 is TGTGCCAGCAGTTACACAGGGGGCGGAGGAAACACCATATATTTT.

Here the CDR3 DNA reads TGTGCCAGCAGTCAACCCGGACAGGGTATGCGTGGCTACACCTTC. Its translation: CASSQPGQGMRGYTF. The J gene is TRBJ1-2, the V gene TRBV6-5; 8 nucleotides align to TRBD1. J gave up 7 bases and V 5 bases, and 12 bases lay outside the gene matches. The CDR3 has 15 residues. Looked up from germline, CDR1 is MNHEY and CDR2 is SVGAGI.

The V gene is TRBV28, the J gene TRBJ1-5; D is undetermined. The V end was cut by 4 bases, the J end by 0 bases, with 10 bases between. The CDR3 covers 15 residues. Germline loops: CDR1 MDHEN, CDR2 SYDVKM. For the CDR3, the DNA is TGTGCCAGCAGTTCCCAGCGTTATAGCAATCAGCCCCAGCATTTT. This codes for CASSSQRYSNQPQHF.

The chain carries TRBV19 and TRBJ2-7, with D perhaps matching TRBD2 (7 bases). This CDR3 comprises 15 residues. Germline assignment: CDR1 LNHDA and CDR2 SQIVND (reference sequence). The V end lost 3 bases, the J end lost 2 bases, and 14 bases lay between the germline ends. CDR3 loop: CASSIREGHPYEQYF. CDR3 DNA: TGTGCCAGTAGTATTAGGGAGGGACATCCCTACGAGCAGTACTTC.

The chain's CDR3 is CASREQGAPLAFF. In DNA, the CDR3 is TGTGCCAGCAGGGAACAGGGGGCTCCCTTAGCTTTCTTT. The chain couples TRBV3-1 (or the pseudogene TRBV3-2) to TRBJ1-1; 9 nucleotides align to TRBD1. J was trimmed by 10 bases and V by 6 bases; bases with no gene match: 9. Germline CDR1 reads LGHDT; CDR2 reads YNNKEL (reference sequence). The CDR3 runs 13 residues.

V is TRBV10-3 and J is TRBJ1-1, with TRBD1 as a possible D gene (6 bases). CDR3 length: 17 residues. With 2 bases removed from V and 0 bases from J, the gap between germline ends came to 16 bases. The germline V gene encodes CDR1 ENHRY and CDR2 SYGVKD. CDR3 DNA sequence: TGTGCCATCAGTGAGGAAACGGGACATAATCTGAACACTGAAGCTTTCTTT. Translated, it gives CAISEETGHNLNTEAFF.

V is TRBV27 and J is TRBJ2-1; D is ambiguous. Germline CDR1 reads MNHEY; CDR2 reads SMNVEV (reference sequence). The CDR3 covers 16 residues. V was shortened by 5 bases and J by 0 bases, with 14 bases between the two germline ends. The CDR3 sequence: CASSTARLTSYNEQFF. CDR3 coding DNA: TGTGCCAGCAGTACGGCTAGACTTACCTCCTACAATGAGCAGTTCTTC.

This chain links TRBV6-5 with TRBJ1-2; no reliable D call. Germline-derived CDR1 and CDR2 are MNHEY and SVGAGI. Trimming took off 6 bases at V and 8 bases at J, with 16 bases between the two ends. This CDR3 has 13 amino acids. CDR3 DNA sequence: TGTGCCAGCAGGCTAGATGTCTATGGAGGCTACACCTTC. This sequence encodes CASRLDVYGGYTF.

The chain joins TRBV12-3 or TRBV12-4 to TRBJ2-1; D is possibly TRBD2 (5 bases). With 8 bases removed from V and 4 bases from J, the gap between germline ends came to 12 bases. This CDR3 comprises 13 residues. The CDR3 loop is CASGLSSYNEQFF. The CDR3 DNA is TGTGCCAGCGGACTCAGCTCGTACAATGAGCAGTTCTTC.

The chain couples TRBV19 to TRBJ2-5, with TRBD2 identical over 9 bases. V was clipped by 5 bases and J by 5 bases; unmatched bases: 3. Germline V CDR1 and CDR2: LNHDA, SQIVND (reference sequence). This CDR3 spans 13 amino acids. CDR3 in DNA: TGTGCCAGTAGTCTAGGGACTAGCGAGACCCAGTACTTC. Translating gives CASSLGTSETQYF.

The chain is built from TRBV5-1 and TRBJ2-7, with D unresolved. The CDR3 extends over 11 amino acids. V lost 5 bases and J lost 9, with 12 bases in between. CDR1 and CDR2 (germline): SGHRS, YFSETQ. The CDR3 DNA follows: TGCGCCAGCAGGCAAAACGGCGGGCAGTACTTC. Amino acid sequence: CASRQNGGQYF. Looking up the rest from reference TRBV5-1 and TRBJ2-7 gives the full variable domain: KAGVTQTPRYLIKTRGQQVTLSCSPISGHRSVSWYQQTPGQGLQFLFEYFSETQRNKGNFPGRFSGRQFSNSRSEMNVSTLELGDSALYLCASRQNGGQYFGPGTRLTVT.

This clone was counted a single time. The genes are TRBV28 and TRBJ2-6; 7 positions agree with TRBD1. CDR3 length equals 16 residues. Germline values: CDR1 MDHEN, CDR2 SYDVKM. With V trimmed by 5 bases and J by 2 bases, 6 bases remained unmatched. The CDR3 here is CASSNPDRAGANVLTF. CDR3 coding DNA: TGTGCCAGCAGTAACCCTGACAGGGCTGGGGCCAACGTCCTGACTTTC. The variable domain in full, completed from reference TRBV28 and TRBJ2-6, reads DVKVTQSSRYLVKRTGEKVFLECVQDMDHENMFWYRQDPGLGLRLIYFSYDVKMKEKGDIPEGYSVSREKKERFSLILESASTNQTSMYLCASSNPDRAGANVLTFGAGSRLTVL.

The V gene is TRBV28, the J gene TRBJ2-3; 7 nucleotides agree with TRBD1. The CDR3 contains 15 residues. CDR1 and CDR2 (germline): MDHEN, SYDVKM. Trimming took 3 bases from V and 2 from J; bases not matched to a gene: 5. CDR3 coding DNA: TGTGCCAGCAGTTTTGGACAGGAATCCACAGATACGCAGTATTTT. Amino acids: CASSFGQESTDTQYF.